Listed here are 16 T cell receptor beta chains from one sample, sequenced in a study of chemoradiotherapy in HPV16-positive cancers. Sequencing was performed with immunoSEQ multiplex PCR; in TCRdb, only in-frame clones are kept and a portion is missing. The sample consists of approximately 13,000 clones, around 70% of them appearing once. Sampling was performed from a patient who underwent chemoradiotherapy. These receptors were taken from a human donor with HPV-associated anogenital cancer.

The genes are TRBV27 and TRBJ2-7, with D perhaps TRBD1 (6 bases). V was cut by 8 bases and J by 2 bases, with 16 bases left in between. The germline gives CDR1 MNHEY, CDR2 SMNVEV (reference sequence). This CDR3 comprises 14 residues. The CDR3 loop is CASARGTGPYEQYF. CDR3 DNA sequence: TGTGCCAGCGCCCGGGGAACAGGGCCCTACGAGCAGTACTTC.

This clone has a handful of counts. The genes are TRBV18 and TRBJ1-3, with 12 positions matching TRBD1. The CDR3 contains 19 residues. CDR1 is KGHSH, CDR2 LQKENI, per germline. The trim removed 3 bases at V and 4 bases at J, leaving 13 bases unmatched. The CDR3 coding sequence is TGTGCCAGCTCACCCCAACACTCGGGACAGGGGGCAGGAGGAAACACCATATATTTT. Translating it yields CASSPQHSGQGAGGNTIYF.

This clone was counted only a few times. The J gene is TRBJ1-2, the V gene TRBV27; D gene ambiguous. The CDR3 loop spans 13 amino acids. Trimming pared 2 bases from V and 1 base from J, leaving 5 bases between. Per the germline V gene, CDR1 is MNHEY and CDR2 is SMNVEV (reference sequence). CDR3 sequence (DNA): TGTGCCAGCAGTTTAGGCGTTAACTATGGCTACACCTTC. It codes for CASSLGVNYGYTF.

The count of this clone is one. V is TRBV7-9 and J is TRBJ2-1; D possibly uses TRBD1 or TRBD2 (6 bases each). CDR1 and CDR2 from the germline V gene are SEHNR and FQNEAQ (reference sequence). Trimming left V 4 bases short and J 6 bases short, with 10 bases between. CDR3 length: 13 amino acids. The CDR3 nucleotides are TGTGCCAGCAGCTGGGGGGCTAGCAATGAGCAGTTCTTC. Protein sequence: CASSWGASNEQFF. The variable domain in full, with the rest retrieved from reference TRBV7-9 and TRBJ2-1, is DTGVSQNPRHKITKRGQNVTFRCDPISEHNRLYWYRQTLGQGPEFLTYFQNEAQLEKSRLLSDRFSAERPKGSFSTLEIQRTEQGDSAMYLCASSWGASNEQFFGPGTRLTVL.

The chain carries TRBV7-9 and TRBJ1-2; D call uncertain. The CDR3 has 14 amino acids. Germline V gives CDR1 SEHNR, CDR2 FQNEAQ (reference sequence). V was cut by 0 bases and J by 8 bases, with 13 bases left in between. The CDR3 protein is CASSLAGSSQGYTF. The CDR3 DNA reads as TGTGCCAGCAGCTTAGCGGGGTCAAGCCAAGGCTACACCTTC.

The rearrangement uses TRBV5-1 and TRBJ2-3; a weak D match, TRBD1 (5 bases). This CDR3 has 15 residues. The ends were cut back, 0 bases at V and 2 bases at J, with 10 bases in the middle. Germline V gene lookup returns CDR1 SGHRS and CDR2 YFSETQ. CDR3: CASSLGGRTTDTQYF. The CDR3 nucleotides are TGCGCCAGCAGCTTGGGGGGCAGAACCACAGATACGCAGTATTTT.

The chain uses TRBV12-5 and TRBJ2-3; perhaps TRBD1 as D (6 bases). This CDR3 has 15 residues. V lost 6 bases and J 5 bases, leaving 18 bases between the germline ends. Germline V gene data show CDR1 as LGHNT and CDR2 as FRNRAP. CDR3 loop: CASGRGGFGRDTQYF. CDR3 DNA sequence: TGTGCTAGTGGCCGAGGGGGTTTCGGAAGAGATACGCAGTATTTT.

The chain employs TRBV29-1 and TRBJ1-2; D is unresolved. Germline values: CDR1 SQVTM, CDR2 ANQGSEA. The V end was cut by 4 bases, the J end by 2 bases, with 11 bases between. The CDR3 contains 13 residues. In DNA form, the CDR3 reads TGCAGCGTTGCTTCGGGGTTAAACTATGGCTACACCTTC. It yields the protein CSVASGLNYGYTF.

DNA for the CDR3: TGTGCCAGCGGGGAGGCGAGCTCCTATAATTCACCCCTCCACTTT. It codes for CASGEASSYNSPLHF. The J gene is TRBJ1-6, the V gene TRBV6-5; no clear D gene. Deletions cut 8 bases from V and 0 bases from J, with 11 bases between. CDR3 length: 15 residues. Germline-derived CDR1 and CDR2 are MNHEY and SVGAGI.

This sequence joins TRBV5-1 and TRBJ1-1, with D perhaps matching TRBD1 (5 bases). Between the trimmed V and J ends, which lost 5 bases and 4 bases, there was a span of 15 bases. In germline, CDR1 is SGHRS, CDR2 YFSETQ. CDR3 length: 14 residues. This chain's CDR3 is CASSFQGGTTEAFF. The CDR3 DNA sequence: TGCGCCAGCAGTTTTCAGGGAGGGACCACTGAAGCTTTCTTT.

CDR3 nucleotides: TGTGCCAGCAGCGTAGGATTCGTGGGCAGGAGGGACACCATATATTTT. Protein product: CASSVGFVGRRDTIYF. The chain employs TRBV9 and TRBJ1-3; no firm D call. Germline CDR1 SGDLS, CDR2 YYNGEE. The CDR3 has 16 amino acids. V lost 0 bases, J lost 8 bases, and 18 bases lay in between. The full variable domain, rest sourced from reference TRBV9 and TRBJ1-3, is DSGVTQTPKHLITATGQRVTLRCSPRSGDLSVYWYQQSLDQGLQFLIQYYNGEERAKGNILERFSAQQFPDLHSELNLSSLELGDSALYFCASSVGFVGRRDTIYFGEGSWLTVV.

The V call is TRBV9, the J call TRBJ2-1, with 9 bases matching TRBD1. The germline gives CDR1 SGDLS, CDR2 YYNGEE. The trim removed 1 base at V and 8 bases at J, leaving 1 base unmatched. The CDR3 loop spans 13 amino acids. The CDR3, as DNA: TGTGCCAGCAGCGTATGGACAGGGGATGAGCAGTTCTTC. Translating it yields CASSVWTGDEQFF.

This clone was picked up a small number of times. This chain connects TRBV10-1 to TRBJ2-7, with D perhaps TRBD1 (5 bases). Per the germline V gene, CDR1 is WNHNN and CDR2 is SYGVQD (reference sequence). The V end lost 3 bases, the J end lost 2 bases, and 8 bases lay between the germline ends. The CDR3 contains 13 residues. Written as DNA, the CDR3 is TGCGCCAGCAGTGAAGGGGATACCTACGAGCAGTACTTC. Amino acid sequence: CASSEGDTYEQYF.

The J gene is TRBJ1-6, the V gene TRBV6-4; 7 positions agree with TRBD1. The CDR3 has 16 amino acids. The germline V gene has CDR1 MRHNA and CDR2 SNTAGT. V lost 2 bases to trimming and J lost 4 bases; unmatched junction nucleotides: 5. The CDR3 DNA is TGTGCCAGCAGTGACAAGGACAGGCCATATAATTCACCCCTCCACTTT. Its protein product is CASSDKDRPYNSPLHF.

The chain is built from TRBV6-6 and TRBJ1-2; maybe TRBD1 (6 bases). Germline CDR1 is MNHNY and CDR2 is SVGAGI (reference sequence). The CDR3 covers 15 residues. Trimming cost V 6 bases and J 8 bases, with 22 bases left between them. CDR3 sequence (DNA): TGTGCCAGCAGGACCCAGGGCAGGGGACTTGGGGGCTACACCTTC. Amino acids: CASRTQGRGLGGYTF.

The chain employs TRBV30 and TRBJ2-5; D might be TRBD2 (5 bases). Trimming removed 3 bases from V and 5 bases from J, with 13 bases in between. This CDR3 comprises 13 residues. Germline V gene sequence: CDR1 GTSNPN, CDR2 SVGIG (reference sequence). The CDR3 region has the DNA TGTGCCTGGAGGAGGGCGGCCTCGGAGACCCAGTACTTC. This codes for CAWRRAASETQYF. Supplemented by reference TRBV30 and TRBJ2-5, the full variable domain reads SQTIHQWPATLVQPVGSPLSLECTVEGTSNPNLYWYRQAAGRGLQLLFYSVGIGQISSEVPQNLSASRPQDRQFILSSKKLLLSDSGFYLCAWRRAASETQYFGPGTRLLVL.